Each of the 7 T cell receptor beta chains below was sequenced from the same sample in a study of T cells expressing NK-cell markers. Using the 5' RACE reads, TCRdb records one entry per CDR3 protein without DNA. The repertoire table contains a few hundred thousand distinct CDR3 sequences. Sequencing used blood T cells: a sorted CD56 or NKG2C T cell subset, CD4+ or CD8+ T cells, or bulk PBMC T cells (not recorded which). The origin of the receptors is a woman between 50 and 59 years old in good health.

The rearrangement uses TRBV11-2 and TRBJ2-5; checking the TCRdb D call of TRBD2 is not possible without DNA. Germline CDR1 and CDR2: SGHAT and FQNNGV. The CDR3 length is 16 residues. The CDR3: CASSPGLAGVVETQYF.

The CDR3 reads CASGLGGRGNQPQHF. The V gene is TRBV12-5, the J gene TRBJ1-5; without DNA, the TCRdb call of TRBD1 cannot be checked. Per the germline V gene, CDR1 is LGHNT and CDR2 is FRNRAP. The CDR3 runs to 15 residues.

This chain connects TRBV7-9 to TRBJ2-1; there is no DNA to check the TCRdb D call of TRBD1. The germline CDR1 and CDR2 sequences are SEHNR and FQNEAQ (reference sequence). The CDR3 is made up of 11 amino acids. This CDR3 is CATDRNNEQFF.

V gene TRBV6-5 combines with J gene TRBJ2-2; the TRBD1 assignment by TCRdb is unverifiable without DNA. The germline V gene has CDR1 MNHEY and CDR2 SVGAGI. The length of the CDR3 is 17 residues. CDR3 protein: CASSYSMTGQRTGELFF.

The rearrangement joins TRBV2 to TRBJ2-3; TCRdb names TRBD1, which stays unverified in the absence of DNA. This CDR3 is built from 16 residues. Germline V gene lookup returns CDR1 SNHLY and CDR2 FYNNEI. The CDR3 region is CASNPPRLRDGDTQYF.

This chain joins TRBV11-3 and TRBJ2-5. The germline V gene encodes CDR1 SGHNT and CDR2 YENEEA. The CDR3 length is 11 residues. The CDR3 protein is CASGLSQTQYF.

The chain carries TRBV2 and TRBJ1-5. CDR3 size: 14 residues. CDR1 and CDR2 (germline): SNHLY, FYNNEI. This CDR3 reads CASTKGTGEGPQHF.